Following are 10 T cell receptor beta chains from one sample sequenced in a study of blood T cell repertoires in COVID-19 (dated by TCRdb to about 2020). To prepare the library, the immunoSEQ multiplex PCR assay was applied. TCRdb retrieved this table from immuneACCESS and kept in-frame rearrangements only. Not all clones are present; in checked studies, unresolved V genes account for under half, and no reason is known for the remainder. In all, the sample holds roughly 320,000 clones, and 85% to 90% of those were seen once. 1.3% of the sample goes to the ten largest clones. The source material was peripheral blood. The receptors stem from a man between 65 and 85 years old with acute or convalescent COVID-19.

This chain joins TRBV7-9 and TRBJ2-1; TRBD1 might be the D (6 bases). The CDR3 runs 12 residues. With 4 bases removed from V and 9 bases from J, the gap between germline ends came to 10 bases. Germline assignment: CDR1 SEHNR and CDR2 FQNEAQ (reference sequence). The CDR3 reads CASSSQGIEQFF. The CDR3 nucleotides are TGTGCCAGCAGCTCACAGGGAATTGAGCAGTTCTTC. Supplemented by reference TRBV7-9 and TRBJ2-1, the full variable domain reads DTGVSQNPRHKITKRGQNVTFRCDPISEHNRLYWYRQTLGQGPEFLTYFQNEAQLEKSRLLSDRFSAERPKGSFSTLEIQRTEQGDSAMYLCASSSQGIEQFFGPGTRLTVL.

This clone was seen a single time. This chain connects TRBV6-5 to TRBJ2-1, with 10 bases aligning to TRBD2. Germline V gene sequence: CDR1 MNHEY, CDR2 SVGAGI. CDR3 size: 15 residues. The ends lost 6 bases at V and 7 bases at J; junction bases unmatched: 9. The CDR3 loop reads CASSPLAGVRNEQFF. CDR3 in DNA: TGTGCCAGCAGCCCCCTAGCGGGAGTCCGGAATGAGCAGTTCTTC.

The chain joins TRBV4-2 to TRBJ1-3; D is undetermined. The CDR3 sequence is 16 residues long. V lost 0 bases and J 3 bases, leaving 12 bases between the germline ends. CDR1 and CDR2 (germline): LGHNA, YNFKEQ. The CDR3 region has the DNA TGTGCCAGCAGCCAAGATTCCCGGGTTAATGGAAACACCATATATTTT. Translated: CASSQDSRVNGNTIYF.

The CDR3 region is CASSRRDRGRRSNQPQHF. The CDR3 DNA reads TGTGCCAGCAGCCGCCGGGACAGGGGGAGGAGAAGCAATCAGCCCCAGCATTTT. The chain combines TRBV6-2 or TRBV6-3 with TRBJ1-5; 11 nucleotides align to TRBD1. Per the germline V gene, CDR1 is MNHEY and CDR2 is SVGEGT. The CDR3 covers 18 residues. Germline trimming cut 6 bases from V and 1 base from J; bases unmatched to any gene: 11.

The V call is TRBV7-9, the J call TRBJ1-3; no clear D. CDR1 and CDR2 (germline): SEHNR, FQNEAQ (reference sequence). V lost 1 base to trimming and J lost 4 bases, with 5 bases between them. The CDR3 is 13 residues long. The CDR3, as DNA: TGTGCCAGCAGCTTAGAGCCCGGAAACACCATATATTTT. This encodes CASSLEPGNTIYF.

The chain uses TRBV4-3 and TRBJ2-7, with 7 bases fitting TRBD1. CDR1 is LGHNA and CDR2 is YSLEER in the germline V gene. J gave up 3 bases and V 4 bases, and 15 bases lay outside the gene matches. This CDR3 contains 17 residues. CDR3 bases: TGCGCCAGCAGCCTTCGTGTAGGACAGGACATTAACTACGAGCAGTACTTC. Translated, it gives CASSLRVGQDINYEQYF.

CDR3 sequence: CASRPKGMDRADTQYF. CDR3 coding DNA: TGTGCCAGCAGACCAAAGGGGATGGACAGGGCGGATACGCAGTATTTT. The chain employs TRBV28 and TRBJ2-3; 8 bases map to TRBD1. CDR3 length: 16 amino acids. J was trimmed by 6 bases and V by 6 bases; bases with no gene match: 14. Germline CDR1 reads MDHEN; CDR2 reads SYDVKM.

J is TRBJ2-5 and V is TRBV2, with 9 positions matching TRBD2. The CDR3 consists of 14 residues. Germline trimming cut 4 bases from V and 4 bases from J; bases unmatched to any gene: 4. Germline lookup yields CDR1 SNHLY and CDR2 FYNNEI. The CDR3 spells CASSGGRGTETQYF. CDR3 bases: TGTGCCAGCAGTGGCGGGAGGGGTACAGAGACCCAGTACTTC.

The CDR3 spells CASRVGQGDGSSPLHF. The CDR3 coding sequence is TGTGCCAGCAGGGTGGGACAGGGGGACGGCAGTTCACCCCTCCACTTT. The chain couples TRBV28 to TRBJ1-6; 11 bases fit TRBD1. The J segment lost 9 bases and the V segment lost 6 bases, leaving 10 bases of the junction unmatched. CDR3 length: 16 amino acids. Germline V CDR1 and CDR2: MDHEN, SYDVKM.

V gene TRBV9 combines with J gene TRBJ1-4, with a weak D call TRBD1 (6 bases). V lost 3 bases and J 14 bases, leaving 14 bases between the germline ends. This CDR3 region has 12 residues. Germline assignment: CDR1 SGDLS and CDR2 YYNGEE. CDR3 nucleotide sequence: TGTGCCAGCAGCGCCCAGACAGGCCCCCTGTTTTTT. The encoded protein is CASSAQTGPLFF.